This TCR beta chain emerged from a study of T-cell reconstitution after alpha-beta-depleted transplantation in children. Germline CDR1 and CDR2: SGHAT and FQNNGV. The CDR3 consists of 14 residues. Comments on this clonotype: An end of the junction differs from the germline gene, which may be a read error.

TCRbeta library construction was performed incorporating unique molecular identifiers. MiXCR, applied by TCRdb to the PCR reads, yields one record per CDR3 protein. There are 70,000 to 95,000 distinct CDR3 sequences in the sample; approximately 12% occur only once, and over 11% lies in the top ten. Sequencing was performed on PBMCs from the stem cell graft donor, taken from the stem cell graft. The V and J genes are TRBV11-2 and TRBJ2-3; D might be TRBD2 (5 bases). The sequence derives from a human donor who donated a stem cell graft to a child with inherited bone marrow failure. The DNA of the CDR3 is TGTGCCACCAGCTTCCGAGGGCCAACAGATACGCAGTATTTT. It encodes CATSFRGPTDTQYF. Full variable domain (outside the CDR3, taken from reference TRBV11-2 and TRBJ2-3): EAGVAQSPRYKIIEKRQSVAFWCNPISGHATLYWYQQILGQGPKLLIQFQNNGVVDDSQLPKDRFSAERLKGVDSTLKIQPAKLEDSAVYLCATSFRGPTDTQYFGPGTRLTVL.